A single sample gave rise to the 9 T cell receptor beta chains below, sequenced in a study of blood T cell repertoires in COVID-19 (dated by TCRdb to about 2020). Receptor amplification or capture employed the immunoSEQ multiplex PCR assay. TCRdb retrieved this table from immuneACCESS and kept in-frame rearrangements only. Not all clones are present; in checked studies, unresolved V genes account for under half, and no reason is known for the remainder. This sample lists some 100,000 clones; 88% were detected once. Roughly 5% of the sample lies in the top ten. Sequenced material: peripheral blood. The receptors shown here come from a woman older than 75 with active COVID-19.

The CDR3 nucleotides are TGTGCCAGCTCTCAACAGGGAGATGGCTACACCTTC. Translation: CASSQQGDGYTF. This chain connects TRBV18 to TRBJ1-2, with D possibly matching TRBD1 (6 bases). CDR3 size: 12 residues. With 6 bases removed from V and 6 bases from J, the gap between germline ends came to 11 bases. Looked up from germline, CDR1 is KGHSH and CDR2 is LQKENI.

The rearrangement uses TRBV6-2 or TRBV6-3 and TRBJ1-5; 9 nucleotides align to TRBD1. Trimming cost V 6 bases and J 5 bases; bases outside gene matches: 5. Germline loops: CDR1 MNHEY, CDR2 SVGEGT. The CDR3 runs 14 residues. The CDR3 here is CASSRQGEDQPQHF. The CDR3 region has the DNA TGTGCCAGCAGCCGACAGGGGGAAGATCAGCCCCAGCATTTT.

The rearrangement uses TRBV5-4 and TRBJ2-2, with TRBD1 matching over 7 bases. The CDR3 extends over 14 amino acids. J lost 5 bases, V lost 2 bases, and 3 bases had no gene match. CDR1 is SGHNT and CDR2 is YYREEE in the germline V gene (reference sequence). The CDR3 DNA reads TGTGCCAGCAGCTTTCTACAGGGGACCGGGGAGCTGTTTTTT. This encodes CASSFLQGTGELFF.

The rearrangement uses TRBV3-1 (or the pseudogene TRBV3-2) and TRBJ2-3; tentatively, D is TRBD1 (5 bases). The V end was cut by 2 bases, the J end by 1 base, with 10 bases between. This CDR3 spans 15 amino acids. Germline CDR1 and CDR2: LGHDT and YNNKEL (reference sequence). CDR3 sequence: CASSQSGAGTDTQYF. The CDR3 nucleotides read TGTGCCAGCAGCCAAAGTGGGGCCGGCACAGATACGCAGTATTTT.

The V call is TRBV28, the J call TRBJ1-2, with D maybe TRBD1 (5 bases). Trimming took off 2 bases at V and 0 bases at J, with 10 bases between the two ends. Germline V lookup: CDR1 MDHEN, CDR2 SYDVKM. The CDR3 runs to 15 residues. CDR3 region: CASSLQGLPNYGYTF. DNA of the CDR3: TGTGCCAGCAGTTTACAGGGCCTTCCTAACTATGGCTACACCTTC.

This rearrangement joins TRBV7-2 to TRBJ2-4, with D tentatively TRBD2 (5 bases). The CDR3 covers 14 residues. Trimming took off 5 bases at V and 0 bases at J, with 8 bases between the two ends. Germline V CDR1 and CDR2: SGHTA, FQGNSA. The CDR3 region has the DNA TGTGCCAGCAGCCCTGGACTAGCCAAAAACATTCAGTACTTC. It specifies CASSPGLAKNIQYF.

This chain connects TRBV9 to TRBJ1-5; maybe TRBD1 (6 bases). V gave up 4 bases and J gave up 3 bases, with 14 bases separating them. The germline V gene encodes CDR1 SGDLS and CDR2 YYNGEE. CDR3 length: 15 amino acids. CDR3 sequence (DNA): TGTGCCAGCAGCTCGGGACAAGACTTCAATCAGCCCCAGCATTTT. This sequence encodes CASSSGQDFNQPQHF. The full variable domain, completed using reference TRBV9 and TRBJ1-5, is DSGVTQTPKHLITATGQRVTLRCSPRSGDLSVYWYQQSLDQGLQFLIQYYNGEERAKGNILERFSAQQFPDLHSELNLSSLELGDSALYFCASSSGQDFNQPQHFGDGTRLSIL.

The chain recombines TRBV28 with TRBJ2-2, with TRBD2 matching 9 bases. This CDR3 spans 15 amino acids. V dropped 6 bases and J dropped 6; count of bases not matched to a gene: 8. Germline V gives CDR1 MDHEN, CDR2 SYDVKM. The CDR3 is CASRYPGLASGELFF. DNA for the CDR3: TGTGCCAGCAGATATCCGGGACTAGCTTCCGGGGAGCTGTTTTTT.

The rearrangement joins TRBV4-1 to TRBJ2-3; 9 positions agree with TRBD2. With V trimmed by 4 bases and J by 3 bases, 5 bases remained unmatched. This CDR3 region has 15 residues. Germline CDR1 and CDR2: MGHRA and YSYEKL. The CDR3 region has the DNA TGCGCCAGCAGCCTAGCGGGAGTGAGGACAGATACGCAGTATTTT. Its translation is CASSLAGVRTDTQYF.